This T cell receptor beta chain came from a study of blood T cell repertoires in COVID-19. Across the whole study: Specimens from acute and convalescent COVID-19 originated in the United States, Italy and Spain.

Per the study methods: Reference gene primers were amplified, and this amplification served to estimate nucleated cell counts. Libraries were prepared by immunoSEQ multiplex PCR; TCRdb keeps only in-frame clonotypes and omits some of them. Clonal size and the V and J genes are those of that table, whereas D and trimming came from the DNA. The table includes a few hundred thousand clones, over 75% detected once. As concerns this clone: This sample also contains other DNA sequences that code for the same CDR3.

Sequencing used peripheral blood. This TCR was sampled from a man aged 50 to 59 with acute or convalescent COVID-19.

The CDR3 reads CAWSAGTDTQYF. The DNA for the CDR3 is TGTGCCTGGAGTGCCGGCACAGATACGCAGTATTTT. The chain joins TRBV30 to TRBJ2-3; D remains ambiguous. From germline, CDR1 is GTSNPN and CDR2 SVGIG (reference sequence). The V end lost 1 base, the J end lost 1 base, and 3 bases lay between the germline ends. The CDR3 consists of 12 residues. The full variable domain, with the rest looked up from reference TRBV30 and TRBJ2-3, is SQTIHQWPATLVQPVGSPLSLECTVEGTSNPNLYWYRQAAGRGLQLLFYSVGIGQISSEVPQNLSASRPQDRQFILSSKKLLLSDSGFYLCAWSAGTDTQYFGPGTRLTVL.